These 22 T cell receptor beta chains share one sample of origin, sequenced in a study of regulatory T cells in long-lasting Graves disease. Noted time point: newly diagnosed GD, antithyroid drugs for less than 3 months. From PBMCs, RNA was extracted and then used to make the TCR library. Through Arm-PCR of CDR3 regions and iRepertoire HTBI primers, TCR beta libraries were built. MiXCR, applied by TCRdb to the multiplex PCR reads, yields one record per CDR3 protein. Counted here are around 460,000 distinct CDR3 sequences, about 14% occurring once; the ten biggest clones make up 17%. This sample was shared with a second study, whose subject was T cells in Graves' hyperthyroidism and ophthalmopathy.

The sample in question was peripheral blood mononuclear cells (PBMCs), obtained at new diagnosis, from a patient treated with antithyroid drugs. All receptors derive from a woman aged 45-65 years with Graves disease.

This clonotype was seen many times. This chain links TRBV5-1 with TRBJ2-1; 12 nucleotides agree with TRBD1. The CDR3 runs to 16 residues. Germline V CDR1 and CDR2: SGHRS, YFSETQ. V trimming: 5 bases; J trimming: 2 bases; junction bases outside the gene matches: 5. DNA for the CDR3: TGCGCCAGCAGGACCGGGACAGGGGGCCCCTACAATGAGCAGTTCTTC. It is translated as CASRTGTGGPYNEQFF.

This clonotype occurred many times. The V call is TRBV27, the J call TRBJ1-4, with D possibly TRBD1 on 6 matching bases. V lost 5 bases and J lost 3, with 16 bases in between. Germline V gene sequence: CDR1 MNHEY, CDR2 SMNVEV (reference sequence). The CDR3 length is 16 residues. In DNA form, the CDR3 reads TGTGCCAGCAGTCAGAGTCCCCAGGGGTCTAATGAAAAACTGTTTTTT. Its protein is CASSQSPQGSNEKLFF.

In this sample, this clonotype turned up many times. A junction end diverges from the germline sequence, so it may reflect a read error. The CDR3 coding sequence is TGTGCCAGCAGCCCCGGACTAGCAGTGAACACCGGGGAGCTGTTTTTT. This translates into CASSPGLAVNTGELFF. The J gene is TRBJ2-2, the V gene TRBV5-1; TRBD2 matches 8 bases. Per the germline V gene, CDR1 is SGHRS and CDR2 is YFSETQ. The CDR3 runs 16 residues. Using reference TRBV5-1 and TRBJ2-2 for the parts outside the CDR3, the full variable domain is KAGVTQTPRYLIKTRGQQVTLSCSPISGHRSVSWYQQTPGQGLQFLFEYFSETQRNKGNFPGRFSGRQFSNSRSEMNVSTLELGDSALYLCASSPGLAVNTGELFFGEGSRLTVL.

This clonotype came up many times. This chain links TRBV30 with TRBJ2-1; possible D gene TRBD1, 7 bases. Germline V gene lookup returns CDR1 GTSNPN and CDR2 SVGIG (reference sequence). The CDR3 sequence is 16 residues long. The V and J ends lost 0 bases and 3 bases respectively, with 15 bases between them. The DNA of the CDR3 is TGTGCCTGGAGTGTACGTCAGGGGGGTCTCTACAATGAGCAGTTCTTC. This sequence encodes CAWSVRQGGLYNEQFF.

In its sample, this clonotype was seen many times. V usage is TRBV28 and J usage is TRBJ2-3; 7 bases map to TRBD2. The V and J ends lost 4 bases and 3 bases, in that order; junction bases with no gene match: 16. The CDR3 has 18 amino acids. CDR1 MDHEN and CDR2 SYDVKM come from the germline V gene. This CDR3 reads CASSSDTFGAGDTDTQYF. As DNA, the CDR3 is TGTGCCAGCAGTTCCGACACATTTGGCGCGGGAGATACAGATACGCAGTATTTT. The full variable domain, in which reference TRBV28 and TRBJ2-3 provide the parts outside the CDR3, is DVKVTQSSRYLVKRTGEKVFLECVQDMDHENMFWYRQDPGLGLRLIYFSYDVKMKEKGDIPEGYSVSREKKERFSLILESASTNQTSMYLCASSSDTFGAGDTDTQYFGPGTRLTVL.

This clonotype was recorded at least ten times. The J gene is TRBJ2-7, the V gene TRBV7-9; D gene uncertain. V was cut by 6 bases and J by 3 bases, with 9 bases left in between. CDR1 and CDR2 (germline): SEHNR, FQNEAQ (reference sequence). This CDR3 spans 12 amino acids. In nucleotides, the CDR3 is TGTGCCAGCAGTCTCACTGACTACGAGCAGTACTTC. Protein product: CASSLTDYEQYF. The full variable domain, with the rest looked up from reference TRBV7-9 and TRBJ2-7, is DTGVSQNPRHKITKRGQNVTFRCDPISEHNRLYWYRQTLGQGPEFLTYFQNEAQLEKSRLLSDRFSAERPKGSFSTLEIQRTEQGDSAMYLCASSLTDYEQYFGPGTRLTVT.

This clonotype was seen many times. The V call is TRBV6-1, the J call TRBJ1-5, with D perhaps matching TRBD1 (5 bases). V dropped 4 bases and J dropped 0 bases, with 16 bases sitting between them. The CDR3 loop spans 17 amino acids. CDR1 MNHNS and CDR2 SASEGT come from the germline V gene. The CDR3: CASSVWGLGYSNQPQHF. The CDR3 DNA sequence: TGTGCCAGCAGTGTCTGGGGACTGGGATATAGCAATCAGCCCCAGCATTTT.

The table lists this clonotype with a few counts. The chain is built from TRBV7-2 and TRBJ1-5; possible D gene TRBD1, 6 bases. CDR1 and CDR2 (germline): SGHTA, FQGNSA. The V end lost 2 bases, the J end lost 2 bases, and 25 bases lay between the germline ends. The CDR3 sequence is 20 residues long. CDR3 nucleotide sequence: TGTGCCAGCAGCTTAAGGGGGAAGGTTGGGAATCGTATAGGCAATCAGCCCCAGCATTTT. Translated, it gives CASSLRGKVGNRIGNQPQHF.

This clonotype was observed a few times. This chain uses TRBV7-9 with TRBJ1-6; 7 bases are a match to TRBD1. The CDR3 length is 13 residues. J lost 11 bases, V lost 5 bases, and 6 bases had no gene match. The germline gives CDR1 SEHNR, CDR2 FQNEAQ (reference sequence). The DNA for the CDR3 is TGTGCCAGCAGCCCAAGGGACAGTACACCCCTCCACTTT. It encodes CASSPRDSTPLHF.

This clonotype was counted ten times or more. The V call is TRBV7-9, the J call TRBJ2-5; D is unresolved. Germline CDR1 is SEHNR and CDR2 is FQNEAQ (reference sequence). The CDR3 is made up of 14 amino acids. Between the trimmed V and J ends, which lost 3 bases and 2 bases, there was a span of 10 bases. CDR3 sequence reads: CASSFTAAQETQYF. Here the CDR3 DNA reads TGTGCCAGCAGCTTCACGGCGGCACAAGAGACCCAGTACTTC.

DNA of the CDR3: TGTGCCAGCAGTGAATTTAAAGAGACCCAGTACTTC. The encoded protein is CASSEFKETQYF. The chain links TRBV25-1 to TRBJ2-5; D remains unclear. Germline V gives CDR1 MGHDK, CDR2 SYGVNS. V shed 1 base and J shed 3 bases, with 3 bases lying between them. The CDR3 is made up of 12 amino acids.

With regard to this clonotype: A much larger clone is a single base away; this may be a read error. V usage is TRBV28 and J usage is TRBJ2-7, with D uncertain. CDR1 is MDHEN, CDR2 SYDVKM, per germline. CDR3 length: 16 amino acids. The CDR3 here is CASSSPAGALTYEQHF. Here the CDR3 DNA reads TGTGCCAGCAGTTCACCCGCCGGAGCCCTTACCTACGAGCAGCACTTC.

This clonotype was counted many times. V gene TRBV28 combines with J gene TRBJ1-1; no definite D call. The CDR3 contains 11 residues. Germline V CDR1 and CDR2: MDHEN, SYDVKM. V was cut by 7 bases and J by 0 bases, with 3 bases left in between. CDR3 coding DNA: TGTGCCAGCAACGTGAACACTGAAGCTTTCTTT. This codes for CASNVNTEAFF.

This clonotype has a count of ten or more. The chain uses TRBV3-1 and TRBJ2-3; the D gene is possibly TRBD1 (6 bases). The germline V gene has CDR1 LGHDT and CDR2 YNNKEL (reference sequence). V was pared by 4 bases and J by 4 bases, with 12 bases between. CDR3 length: 14 residues. The CDR3 coding sequence is TGTGCCAGCAGCCGAACAGGGTCGGCAGATACGCAGTATTTT. Translating it yields CASSRTGSADTQYF.

The V and J genes are TRBV7-8 and TRBJ1-5; D not resolved. With 6 bases removed from V and 3 bases from J, the gap between germline ends came to 21 bases. Germline CDR1 and CDR2: SGHVS and FQNEAQ. The CDR3 has 17 amino acids. As DNA, the CDR3 is TGTGCCAGCAGTTCACCCCTTTACGCAGGTCCCAATCAGCCCCAGCATTTT. As protein: CASSSPLYAGPNQPQHF.

This clonotype was observed a few times. The V gene is TRBV5-1, the J gene TRBJ2-1; 9 bases match TRBD1. CDR1 and CDR2 (germline): SGHRS, YFSETQ. This CDR3 region has 14 residues. The junction had 3 bases not matched to a gene; V was cut back by 4 bases and J by 4 bases. The DNA of the CDR3 is TGCGCCAGCAGCGGCGGGACAGGGTACAATGAGCAGTTCTTC. It translates to CASSGGTGYNEQFF.

At least ten counts were recorded for this clonotype. This chain links TRBV6-2 or TRBV6-3 with TRBJ2-1, with a possible D match to TRBD2 (6 bases). CDR3 length: 16 amino acids. V dropped 5 bases and J dropped 4 bases, with 18 bases sitting between them. Germline loops: CDR1 MNHEY, CDR2 SVGEGT. For the CDR3, the DNA is TGTGCCAGCAGTCCCGGGATAATAGCGGATTACAATGAGCAGTTCTTC. Its translation is CASSPGIIADYNEQFF.

This clonotype was recorded at least ten times. The V gene is TRBV28, the J gene TRBJ1-2; 9 bases align to TRBD1. The germline CDR1 and CDR2 sequences are MDHEN and SYDVKM. The trim removed 5 bases at V and 5 bases at J, leaving 9 bases unmatched. The CDR3 loop spans 15 amino acids. CDR3 loop: CASSPGGTGPYGYTF. CDR3 in DNA: TGTGCCAGCAGTCCTGGGGGGACAGGGCCTTATGGCTACACCTTC.

This clonotype was counted ten times or more. The chain joins TRBV28 to TRBJ2-3; 7 bases agree with TRBD2. Looked up from germline, CDR1 is MDHEN and CDR2 is SYDVKM. The J segment lost 11 bases and the V segment lost 3 bases, leaving 11 bases of the junction unmatched. This CDR3 comprises 14 residues. The CDR3 here is CASSLVAGLLGQYF. Written as DNA, the CDR3 is TGTGCCAGCAGTTTGGTAGCGGGTCTCCTTGGGCAGTATTTT. Using reference TRBV28 and TRBJ2-3 for the parts outside the CDR3, the full variable domain is DVKVTQSSRYLVKRTGEKVFLECVQDMDHENMFWYRQDPGLGLRLIYFSYDVKMKEKGDIPEGYSVSREKKERFSLILESASTNQTSMYLCASSLVAGLLGQYFGPGTRLTVL.

This clonotype was recorded a few times. The CDR3 reads CASSQDSRGMFGQYF. For the CDR3, the DNA is TGTGCCAGCAGCCAAGATTCCAGGGGAATGTTTGGCCAGTACTTC. V gene TRBV14 combines with J gene TRBJ2-5; perhaps TRBD1 as D (6 bases). V shed 0 bases and J shed 10 bases, with 18 bases lying between them. The CDR3 spans 15 residues. The germline gives CDR1 SGHDN, CDR2 FVKESK.

This clonotype was seen at least ten times. This chain joins TRBV6-2 or TRBV6-3 and TRBJ2-7, with 13 bases identical to TRBD2. This CDR3 spans 15 amino acids. The germline V gene has CDR1 MNHEY and CDR2 SVGEGT. J gave up 1 base and V 6 bases, and 3 bases lay outside the gene matches. CDR3 DNA: TGTGCCAGCAGCTCGACTAGCGGGAGGTCCTACGAGCAGTACTTC. Its protein is CASSSTSGRSYEQYF.

This chain uses TRBV19 with TRBJ2-1, with D possibly being TRBD1 (6 bases). The V and J ends lost 4 bases and 3 bases respectively, with 7 bases between them. The germline CDR1 and CDR2 sequences are LNHDA and SQIVND (reference sequence). The CDR3 sequence is 13 residues long. The chain's CDR3 is CASSTRGYNEQFF. Written as DNA, the CDR3 is TGTGCCAGTAGTACCAGGGGCTACAATGAGCAGTTCTTC.